This T cell receptor beta chain was observed in a study of blood T cells in healthy people across ages. Turning to the study itself: Template switching recovered approximately one barcoded beta molecule for every two T cells.

This clonotype was picked up a small number of times. Per the germline V gene, CDR1 is MNHEY and CDR2 is SMNVEV (reference sequence). CDR3 length equals 17 residues. V was shortened by 3 bases and J by 4 bases, with 16 bases between the two germline ends. A sample-barcoded 5' primer and a J-beta primer mix were used in a second PCR of roughly 6 to 11 cycles. Every cDNA molecule bore a tag from a template-switch adaptor containing 12 random nucleotides. TCRdb passed the 5' RACE reads through MiXCR, listing each CDR3 protein once. The sample carries roughly 730,000 distinct CDR3 sequences, around three fifths recorded once.

The V gene is TRBV27, the J gene TRBJ2-6, with TRBD1 as a possible D gene (6 bases). Sequences were obtained from blood. The clonotype originates from a man aged 35 to 55 in good health. The DNA of the CDR3 is TGTGCCAGCAGTTTCCAGGTACAAGGGGGAGGGGCCAACGTCCTGACTTTC. Translation gives CASSFQVQGGGANVLTF.